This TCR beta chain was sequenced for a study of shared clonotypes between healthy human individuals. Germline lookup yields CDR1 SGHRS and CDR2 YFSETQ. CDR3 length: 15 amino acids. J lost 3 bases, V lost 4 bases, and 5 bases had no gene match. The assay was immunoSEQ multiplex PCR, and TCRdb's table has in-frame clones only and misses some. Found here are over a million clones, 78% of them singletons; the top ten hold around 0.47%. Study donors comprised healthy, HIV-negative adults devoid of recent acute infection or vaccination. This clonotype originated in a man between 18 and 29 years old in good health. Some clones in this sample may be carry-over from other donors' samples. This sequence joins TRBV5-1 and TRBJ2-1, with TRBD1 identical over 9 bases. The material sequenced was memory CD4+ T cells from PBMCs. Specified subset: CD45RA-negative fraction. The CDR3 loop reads CASSPDRGHYNEQFF. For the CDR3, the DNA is TGCGCCAGCAGCCCGGACAGGGGTCACTACAATGAGCAGTTCTTC.